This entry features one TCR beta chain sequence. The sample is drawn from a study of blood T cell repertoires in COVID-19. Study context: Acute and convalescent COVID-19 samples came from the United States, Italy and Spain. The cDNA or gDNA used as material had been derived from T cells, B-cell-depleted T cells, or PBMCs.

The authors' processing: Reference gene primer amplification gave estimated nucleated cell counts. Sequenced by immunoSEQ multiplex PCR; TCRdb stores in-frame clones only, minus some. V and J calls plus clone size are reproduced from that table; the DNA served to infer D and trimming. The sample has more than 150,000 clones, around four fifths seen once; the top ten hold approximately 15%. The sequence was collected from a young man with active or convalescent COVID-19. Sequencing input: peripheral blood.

CDR3 sequence (DNA): TGCGCCAGCAGTGATAAACAGGGTATCAGACTCGATGAGCAGTTCTTC. Its protein is CASSDKQGIRLDEQFF. The rearrangement joins TRBV10-1 to TRBJ2-1; D possibly corresponds to TRBD1 (6 bases). The CDR3 has 16 amino acids. In germline, CDR1 is WNHNN, CDR2 SYGVQD (reference sequence). V lost 3 bases to trimming and J lost 8 bases, with 20 bases between them.